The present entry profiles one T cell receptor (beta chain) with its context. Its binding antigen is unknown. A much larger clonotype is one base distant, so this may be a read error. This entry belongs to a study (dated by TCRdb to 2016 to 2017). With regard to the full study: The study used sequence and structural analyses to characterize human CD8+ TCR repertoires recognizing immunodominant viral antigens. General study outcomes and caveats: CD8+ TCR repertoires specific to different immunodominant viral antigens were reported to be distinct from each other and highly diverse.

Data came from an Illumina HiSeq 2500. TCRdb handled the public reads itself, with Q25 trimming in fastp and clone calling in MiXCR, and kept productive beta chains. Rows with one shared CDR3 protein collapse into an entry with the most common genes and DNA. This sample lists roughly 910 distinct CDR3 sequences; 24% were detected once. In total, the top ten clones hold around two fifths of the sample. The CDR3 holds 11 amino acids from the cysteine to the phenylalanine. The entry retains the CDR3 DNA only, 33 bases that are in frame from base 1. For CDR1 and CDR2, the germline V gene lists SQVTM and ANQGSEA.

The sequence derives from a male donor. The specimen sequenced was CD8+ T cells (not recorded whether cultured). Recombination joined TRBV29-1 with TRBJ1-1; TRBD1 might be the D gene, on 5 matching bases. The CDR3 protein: CSGYTGTEAYF. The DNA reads TGCAGCGGCTATACAGGCACTGAAGCTTACTTT.